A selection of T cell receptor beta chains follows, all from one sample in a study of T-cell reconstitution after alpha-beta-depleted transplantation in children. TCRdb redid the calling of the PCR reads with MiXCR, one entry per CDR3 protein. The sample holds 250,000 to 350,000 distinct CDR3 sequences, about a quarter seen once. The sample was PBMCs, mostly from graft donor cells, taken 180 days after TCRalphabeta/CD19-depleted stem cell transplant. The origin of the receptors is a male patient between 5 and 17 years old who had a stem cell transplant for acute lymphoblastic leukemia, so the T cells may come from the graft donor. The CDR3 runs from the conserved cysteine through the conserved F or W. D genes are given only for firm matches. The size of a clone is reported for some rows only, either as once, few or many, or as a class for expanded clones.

CDR3: CASFHRGPTEAFF
DNA: TGTGCCAGCTTTCACAGGGGGCCCACTGAAGCTTTCTTT
size: -
V: TRBV2
D: TRBD1
J: TRBJ1-1

CDR3: CASRKSGDRVVETQYF
DNA: TGCGCCAGCAGGAAGAGCGGGGACAGGGTTGTAGAGACCCAGTACTTC
size: -
V: TRBV4-1
D: TRBD1
J: TRBJ2-5

CDR3: CASSVTGVRQETQYF
DNA: TGTGCCAGCAGCGTGACAGGGGTGCGACAAGAGACCCAGTACTTC
size: few
V: TRBV27
D: TRBD1
J: TRBJ2-5

CDR3: CASSSGRNYGYTF
DNA: TGCGCCAGCAGCTCGGGACGGAACTATGGCTACACCTTC
size: few
V: TRBV5-1
D: -
J: TRBJ1-2

CDR3: CASSLHPPGVARTDTQYF
DNA: TGCGCCAGCAGCTTGCACCCCCCCGGGGTAGCGCGCACAGATACGCAGTATTTT
size: -
V: TRBV5-1
D: -
J: TRBJ2-3

CDR3: CASSLGTSGNSYEQYF
DNA: TGTGCCAGCAGCTTAGGGACTAGCGGTAACTCCTACGAGCAGTACTTC
size: few
V: TRBV7-9
D: TRBD2
J: TRBJ2-7

CDR3: CSVVQPGNEQFF
DNA: TGCAGCGTTGTTCAACCGGGCAATGAGCAGTTCTTC
size: few
V: TRBV29-1
D: -
J: TRBJ2-1

CDR3: CASRETGGGQFNEQFF
DNA: TGTGCCAGCAGAGAAACAGGTGGAGGACAGTTTAATGAGCAGTTCTTC
size: many
V: TRBV12-3/TRBV12-4
D: -
J: TRBJ2-1

CDR3: CASSLGDRETQYF
DNA: TGCGCCAGCAGCTTGGGGGATAGAGAGACCCAGTACTTC
size: few
V: TRBV5-1
D: -
J: TRBJ2-5

CDR3: CASSLRGLAGIYEQYF
DNA: TGTGCCAGCAGCTTACGCGGACTAGCGGGAATCTACGAGCAGTACTTC
size: -
V: TRBV13
D: TRBD2
J: TRBJ2-7

CDR3: CASGYLPGTLTGELFF
DNA: TGTGCCAGCGGCTACCTACCGGGGACCCTCACCGGGGAGCTGTTTTTT
size: few
V: TRBV7-6
D: -
J: TRBJ2-2

CDR3: CASSLHRERGNTIYF
DNA: TGCGCCAGCAGCTTGCACAGGGAGCGTGGAAACACCATATATTTT
size: -
V: TRBV5-1
D: -
J: TRBJ1-3

CDR3: CASSPTWSLSSYEQYF
DNA: TGTGCCAGCTCCCCCACCTGGTCGTTGAGCTCCTACGAGCAGTACTTC
size: -
V: TRBV3-1
D: -
J: TRBJ2-7

CDR3: CASSLGAGATKQYF
DNA: TGCGCCAGCAGCTTGGGGGCAGGGGCTACGAAACAGTACTTC
size: -
V: TRBV5-1
D: -
J: TRBJ2-7

CDR3: CASSQTPGLRGHGELFF
DNA: TGTGCCAGCAGCCAAACTCCAGGGCTGAGGGGCCACGGGGAGCTGTTTTTT
size: many
V: TRBV4-2
D: -
J: TRBJ2-2

CDR3: CASLRGSEAFF
DNA: TGCGCCAGCCTCCGGGGCTCAGAAGCTTTCTTT
size: few
V: TRBV5-1
D: -
J: TRBJ1-1

CDR3: CSARGRQGANTEAFF
DNA: TGCAGTGCTAGAGGTAGACAGGGGGCGAACACTGAAGCTTTCTTT
size: -
V: TRBV20-1
D: TRBD1
J: TRBJ1-1

CDR3: CASSLWGTGAYEQYF
DNA: TGTGCCAGCAGTTTGTGGGGGACAGGGGCCTACGAGCAGTACTTC
size: few
V: TRBV27
D: TRBD1
J: TRBJ2-7

CDR3: CASSLELAGVMIIFTDTQYF
DNA: TGTGCCAGCAGCTTAGAGCTAGCGGGAGTCATGATCATATTCACAGATACGCAGTATTTT
size: few
V: TRBV11-2
D: TRBD2
J: TRBJ2-3

CDR3: CASSYLSGNTIYF
DNA: TGTGCCAGTAGCTACTTGTCTGGAAACACCATATATTTT
size: few
V: TRBV7-9
D: -
J: TRBJ1-3

CDR3: CSAPGLAGREQYF
DNA: TGCAGTGCTCCGGGACTAGCGGGACGGGAGCAGTACTTC
size: few
V: TRBV20-1
D: TRBD2
J: TRBJ2-7

CDR3: CANQGPKNTEAFF
DNA: TGTGCTAACCAAGGACCAAAAAACACTGAAGCTTTCTTT
size: -
V: TRBV12-5
D: -
J: TRBJ1-1

CDR3: CSARESGSSYNEQFF
DNA: TGCAGTGCTAGAGAGAGCGGGAGCTCCTACAATGAGCAGTTCTTC
size: few
V: TRBV20-1
D: TRBD2
J: TRBJ2-1